One and the same sample provided the 27 T cell receptor beta chains below, sequenced in a study of blood T cell repertoires in COVID-19 (dated by TCRdb to 2020 to 2021). The library was generated by the immunoSEQ multiplex PCR assay. TCRdb stores this immuneACCESS table with in-frame sequences only. Part of the clones is absent; in the studies checked, under half of the shortfall reflects unresolved V genes, and no reason is known for the rest. The table for this sample lists tens of thousands of clones; approximately 79% of them were counted only once. Approximately 12% of the sample comes from the top ten. The source material was peripheral blood. The origin of the receptors is a human donor in a cohort sampled during active COVID-19.

This clone was picked up one time. The gene calls are TRBV7-9 and TRBJ2-1; possible D gene TRBD2, 7 bases. This CDR3 is 14 amino acids long. Trimming cost V 6 bases and J 7 bases, with 16 bases left between them. CDR1 is SEHNR and CDR2 is FQNEAQ in the germline V gene (reference sequence). This CDR3 reads CASRDTGGKNEQFF. CDR3 in DNA: TGTGCCAGCAGGGATACGGGGGGCAAGAATGAGCAGTTCTTC.

The rearrangement joins TRBV13 to TRBJ2-5, with 7 bases aligning to TRBD1. J was trimmed by 5 bases and V by 5 bases; bases with no gene match: 5. In germline, CDR1 is PRHDT, CDR2 FYEKMQ (reference sequence). CDR3 length: 13 residues. In nucleotides, the CDR3 is TGTGCCAGCAGCCAGAGACAGGGCGAGACCCAGTACTTC. Protein product: CASSQRQGETQYF.

This rearrangement joins TRBV15 to TRBJ2-1; D perhaps matches TRBD2 (5 bases). The length of the CDR3 is 15 residues. V was trimmed by 8 bases and J by 0 bases, leaving 14 bases between them. Germline V lookup: CDR1 LNHNV, CDR2 YYDKDF (reference sequence). CDR3 amino acids: CATEKTRGSYNEQFF. The CDR3 DNA reads TGTGCCACCGAGAAGACCCGGGGCTCCTACAATGAGCAGTTCTTC.

V is TRBV5-1 and J is TRBJ1-6; D is unresolved. Trimming cost V 0 bases and J 6 bases, with 7 bases left between them. The CDR3 length is 14 residues. The V gene's germline CDR1 is SGHRS and CDR2 YFSETQ. This chain's CDR3 is CASSLVGGNSPLHF. Written as DNA, the CDR3 is TGCGCCAGCAGCTTGGTCGGAGGTAATTCACCCCTCCACTTT.

J is TRBJ2-6 and V is TRBV7-9; 8 bases match TRBD1. Germline V gives CDR1 SEHNR, CDR2 FQNEAQ (reference sequence). Trimming took 3 bases from V and 4 from J; bases not matched to a gene: 8. The CDR3 is 17 amino acids. As DNA, the CDR3 is TGTGCCAGCAGCTTCGGACAGGGAACAACAGGGGCCAACGTCCTGACTTTC. Protein: CASSFGQGTTGANVLTF. Complete variable domain (other parts from reference TRBV7-9 and TRBJ2-6): DTGVSQNPRHKITKRGQNVTFRCDPISEHNRLYWYRQTLGQGPEFLTYFQNEAQLEKSRLLSDRFSAERPKGSFSTLEIQRTEQGDSAMYLCASSFGQGTTGANVLTFGAGSRLTVL.

This clone was picked up one time. The rearrangement links TRBV7-2 to TRBJ2-2; 8 nucleotides agree with TRBD2. The CDR3 covers 15 residues. Per the germline V gene, CDR1 is SGHTA and CDR2 is FQGNSA. The V gene end was trimmed by 4 bases and the J gene end by 3 bases; junction bases not matched to a gene: 4. CDR3 sequence (DNA): TGTGCCAGCAGCTCAAGCGGGGGCTACACCGGGGAGCTGTTTTTT. Translation gives CASSSSGGYTGELFF.

The V and J genes are TRBV30 and TRBJ1-6, with D possibly TRBD1 on 6 matching bases. Germline-derived CDR1 and CDR2 are GTSNPN and SVGIG (reference sequence). V lost 4 bases, J lost 6 bases, and 10 bases lay in between. The CDR3 spans 13 residues. CDR3 region: CAWIGRGNSPLHF. The CDR3 nucleotides read TGTGCCTGGATAGGCAGGGGTAATTCACCCCTCCACTTT.

This sequence joins TRBV7-9 and TRBJ2-3, with 10 positions matching TRBD2. With V trimmed by 5 bases and J by 6 bases, 11 bases remained unmatched. CDR3 size: 16 residues. Germline V lookup: CDR1 SEHNR, CDR2 FQNEAQ (reference sequence). Written as DNA, the CDR3 is TGTGCCAGCAGCCCAAGAGCGGGAGGGCCGGGTGATACGCAGTATTTT. Translated, it gives CASSPRAGGPGDTQYF. Using reference TRBV7-9 and TRBJ2-3 for the parts outside the CDR3, the full variable domain is DTGVSQNPRHKITKRGQNVTFRCDPISEHNRLYWYRQTLGQGPEFLTYFQNEAQLEKSRLLSDRFSAERPKGSFSTLEIQRTEQGDSAMYLCASSPRAGGPGDTQYFGPGTRLTVL.

The V and J genes are TRBV19 and TRBJ2-2; TRBD1 aligns across 9 bases. This CDR3 is 17 amino acids long. J was trimmed by 1 base and V by 1 base; bases with no gene match: 4. The germline gives CDR1 LNHDA, CDR2 SQIVND (reference sequence). CDR3 coding DNA: TGTGCCAGTAGTATAGGGGACAGGGCCTTGAACACCGGGGAGCTGTTTTTT. It yields the protein CASSIGDRALNTGELFF.

The chain recombines TRBV3-1 (or the pseudogene TRBV3-2) with TRBJ1-2; D is uncertain. V was trimmed by 3 bases and J by 13 bases, leaving 12 bases between them. Germline V gene lookup returns CDR1 LGHDT and CDR2 YNNKEL (reference sequence). The CDR3 extends over 11 amino acids. Here the CDR3 DNA reads TGTGCCAGCAGCCATTTGGGTCGGGTCACCTTC. This translates into CASSHLGRVTF.

V and J are TRBV5-6 and TRBJ2-3; D may be TRBD1 (6 bases). CDR1 and CDR2 (germline): SGHDT, YYEEEE. This CDR3 contains 13 residues. The V gene lost 1 base and the J gene lost 4 bases, with 7 bases spanning the gap. CDR3 residues: CASSLWTADTQYF. Here the CDR3 DNA reads TGTGCCAGCAGCTTGTGGACAGCAGATACGCAGTATTTT.

The chain has TRBV11-2 and TRBJ2-7; 9 bases fit TRBD1. The V and J ends lost 1 base and 6 bases, in that order; junction bases with no gene match: 16. The CDR3 has 18 amino acids. The germline V gene encodes CDR1 SGHAT and CDR2 FQNNGV. DNA of the CDR3: TGTGCCAGCAGCTTAGGAGGTCCGGGGGACAGGGTGTATTTCGAGCAGTACTTC. It encodes CASSLGGPGDRVYFEQYF.

The chain recombines TRBV29-1 with TRBJ2-7; D might be TRBD1 (5 bases). The CDR3 is 13 amino acids. Germline assignment: CDR1 SQVTM and CDR2 ANQGSEA. V was clipped by 1 base and J by 2 bases, with 9 bases between them. DNA of the CDR3: TGCAGCGTTGAAGGACAGTCCCCCTACGAGCAGTACTTC. Encoded protein: CSVEGQSPYEQYF.

A single count supports this clone. The rearrangement joins TRBV7-9 to TRBJ1-1; D not resolved. The CDR3 is 12 residues long. The V and J ends lost 2 bases and 5 bases respectively, with 6 bases between them. CDR1 and CDR2 (germline): SEHNR, FQNEAQ (reference sequence). The CDR3 loop is CASSLYETEAFF. Written as DNA, the CDR3 is TGTGCCAGCAGCTTATATGAGACTGAAGCTTTCTTT. Looking up the rest from reference TRBV7-9 and TRBJ1-1 gives the full variable domain: DTGVSQNPRHKITKRGQNVTFRCDPISEHNRLYWYRQTLGQGPEFLTYFQNEAQLEKSRLLSDRFSAERPKGSFSTLEIQRTEQGDSAMYLCASSLYETEAFFGQGTRLTVV.

Ten or more counts support this clone. This chain connects TRBV6-4 to TRBJ2-3; 10 bases are shared with TRBD2. CDR3 length equals 14 residues. Germline trimming cut 5 bases from V and 1 base from J; bases unmatched to any gene: 0. The germline CDR1 and CDR2 sequences are MRHNA and SNTAGT. This CDR3 reads CASSLAGGTDTQYF. DNA for the CDR3: TGTGCCAGCAGTCTAGCGGGGGGCACAGATACGCAGTATTTT.

The chain links TRBV5-4 to TRBJ1-1; TRBD1 matches 9 bases. V shed 3 bases, J shed 5 bases, and the junction held 8 bases outside the gene matches. CDR1 and CDR2 (germline): SGHNT, YYREEE (reference sequence). CDR3 size: 15 residues. CDR3 in DNA: TGTGCCAGCAGCTCACGGGACAGGGTGAGGACTGAAGCTTTCTTT. Translating gives CASSSRDRVRTEAFF.

The chain uses TRBV19 and TRBJ2-7; D unclear. CDR1 is LNHDA and CDR2 is SQIVND in the germline V gene (reference sequence). The length of the CDR3 is 16 residues. Between the trimmed V and J ends, which lost 3 bases and 0 bases, there was a span of 15 bases. CDR3 sequence: CASSITLRPGSYEQYF. CDR3 sequence (DNA): TGTGCCAGTAGTATCACTTTGCGGCCCGGCTCCTACGAGCAGTACTTC.

J is TRBJ1-4 and V is TRBV2; 7 nucleotides agree with TRBD1. The CDR3 loop spans 16 amino acids. Germline loops: CDR1 SNHLY, CDR2 FYNNEI. V trimming: 4 bases; J trimming: 7 bases; junction bases outside the gene matches: 12. CDR3 sequence reads: CASSAPPGTAGEKLFF. The CDR3 nucleotides are TGTGCCAGCAGTGCACCCCCGGGGACAGCTGGTGAAAAACTGTTTTTT.

This clone appeared a few times. The CDR3 loop is CASSLGLVVADTQYF. CDR3 sequence (DNA): TGCGCCAGCAGCCTAGGACTAGTAGTCGCAGATACGCAGTATTTT. The genes are TRBV4-1 and TRBJ2-3; 7 bases align to TRBD2. The CDR3 contains 15 residues. J lost 4 bases, V lost 4 bases, and 8 bases had no gene match. Germline V gene sequence: CDR1 MGHRA, CDR2 YSYEKL.

The chain recombines TRBV3-1 (or the pseudogene TRBV3-2) with TRBJ2-1; D remains ambiguous. The CDR3 consists of 13 residues. Germline lookup yields CDR1 LGHDT and CDR2 YNNKEL (reference sequence). V lost 0 bases and J 9 bases, leaving 9 bases between the germline ends. CDR3 loop: CASSQDKRGEQFF. DNA of the CDR3: TGTGCCAGCAGCCAAGATAAGCGAGGTGAGCAGTTCTTC.

V usage is TRBV3-1 (or the pseudogene TRBV3-2) and J usage is TRBJ2-1, with D maybe TRBD2 (5 bases). Trimming removed 8 bases from V and 0 bases from J, with 11 bases in between. Germline V CDR1 and CDR2: LGHDT, YNNKEL (reference sequence). The CDR3 has 14 amino acids. The CDR3 loop reads CASVGAGSYNEQFF. The CDR3 bases are TGTGCCAGCGTAGGTGCGGGCTCCTACAATGAGCAGTTCTTC.

The genes are TRBV30 and TRBJ1-5; 10 bases map to TRBD1. Trimming at V came to 0 bases and at J to 6 bases, leaving 14 bases not matched to a gene. This CDR3 has 18 residues. Per germline, CDR1 GTSNPN and CDR2 SVGIG (reference sequence). CDR3 protein: CAWSVKPTGGFRGQPQHF. The CDR3, as DNA: TGTGCCTGGAGTGTAAAGCCGACAGGGGGCTTCAGGGGTCAGCCCCAGCATTTT.

V is TRBV28 and J is TRBJ2-7; unclear D gene. This CDR3 spans 11 amino acids. Germline-derived CDR1 and CDR2 are MDHEN and SYDVKM. Trimming pared 8 bases from V and 4 bases from J, leaving 9 bases between. In DNA, the CDR3 is TGTGCCAGCGGCCACGATTACGAGCAGTACTTC. Its protein product is CASGHDYEQYF.

The chain joins TRBV23-1 to TRBJ2-3, with 9 bases matching TRBD1. TRBV23-1 is classed as an ORF, of uncertain function. V lost 0 bases to trimming and J lost 2 bases; unmatched junction nucleotides: 6. The CDR3 covers 17 residues. The CDR3 sequence: CASSQSPDRGTTDTQYF. The CDR3 coding sequence is TGCGCCAGCAGTCAATCCCCCGACAGGGGGACCACAGATACGCAGTATTTT.

The chain uses TRBV24-1 and TRBJ2-7; 10 bases are shared with TRBD2. Germline V gene sequence: CDR1 KGHDR, CDR2 SFDVKD. CDR3 length: 15 amino acids. The V segment lost 3 bases and the J segment 8 bases; nucleotides outside the gene matches: 9. The CDR3 here is CATSDPLAGDSKQYF. The CDR3 coding sequence is TGTGCCACCAGTGATCCCCTAGCGGGAGACAGCAAGCAGTACTTC.

The J gene is TRBJ2-7, the V gene TRBV6-5, with D unresolved. Per germline, CDR1 MNHEY and CDR2 SVGAGI. Trimming left V 8 bases short and J 6 bases short, with 14 bases between. The CDR3 length is 12 residues. CDR3 protein: CASYKGSGEQYF. As DNA, the CDR3 is TGTGCCAGCTACAAAGGCTCGGGCGAGCAGTACTTC.

The chain combines TRBV6-1 with TRBJ1-1; 7 bases map to TRBD1. The CDR3 extends over 13 amino acids. The V gene end was trimmed by 3 bases and the J gene end by 3 bases; junction bases not matched to a gene: 1. Germline V gives CDR1 MNHNS, CDR2 SASEGT. The CDR3 sequence is CASSDRGYTEAFF. CDR3 nucleotides: TGTGCCAGCAGTGACAGGGGGTACACTGAAGCTTTCTTT.